This TCR beta chain was sequenced during a study of T cell repertoires in cytomegalovirus infection. Study findings and constraints: Adding up the frequency of public TCR beta families identified people who carried CMV plus the relevant HLA.

The table lists this clonotype with a few counts. Its antigen remains unidentified. From germline, CDR1 is MNHEY and CDR2 SMNVEV (reference sequence). Trimming took 6 bases from V and 7 from J; bases not matched to a gene: 9. The CDR3 totals 14 residues. TCRdb independently ran MiXCR on the reads; one entry per CDR3 protein. The sample consists of more than 500,000 distinct CDR3 sequences, approximately 17% of them appearing once. Sequenced material: CD8+ T cells from PBMCs. The source is a human donor in good health (CMV status not recorded). Some clones in this sample may be carry-over from other donors' samples. This chain links TRBV27 with TRBJ2-7, with 10 bases aligning to TRBD1. This chain's CDR3 is CASSWTGGYSEQYF. CDR3 bases: TGTGCCAGCAGCTGGACAGGGGGTTACTCGGAGCAGTACTTC.